These T cell receptor beta chains were read from a single sample in a study of PD-1 and CTLA-4 blockade in melanoma. Using immunoSEQ multiplex PCR, the repertoire was profiled, and TCRdb retains in-frame clones only, with some absent. The data contain 25,000 to 35,000 clones, 80% to 95% of them seen just once; the ten biggest clones take up about 8.6%. The sequencing used CD8+ T cells from peripheral blood, collected from a patient given anti-PD-1 treatment. Source of these receptors: a human donor with melanoma. CDR3s leave out the opening cysteine and the closing phenylalanine or tryptophan.

cdr3_aa: AWSVLQRVNTEAF
v_call: TRBV30
cdr3_length: 13
j_call: TRBJ1-1

cdr3_aa: ASSQTTSGTYEQY
v_call: TRBV14
cdr3_length: 13
j_call: TRBJ2-7

cdr3_aa: ASSDSFTDTQY
v_call: TRBV5-1
cdr3_length: 11
j_call: TRBJ2-3

cdr3_aa: ASNTNLADTEAF
v_call: TRBV3-1/TRBV3-2
cdr3_length: 12
j_call: TRBJ1-1

cdr3_aa: ASSQTGLSYRSPLH
v_call: TRBV7-2
cdr3_length: 14
j_call: TRBJ1-6

cdr3_aa: ASSSQVKASSYEQY
v_call: TRBV28
cdr3_length: 14
j_call: TRBJ2-7

cdr3_aa: ASSRDSYEQY
v_call: TRBV28
cdr3_length: 10
j_call: TRBJ2-7

cdr3_aa: ASSSTGDQPQH
v_call: TRBV7-9
cdr3_length: 11
j_call: TRBJ1-5

cdr3_aa: ASSLLGQPNEKLF
v_call: TRBV7-9
cdr3_length: 13
j_call: TRBJ1-4

cdr3_aa: ATSRDPGATSGSWYEQY
v_call: TRBV15
cdr3_length: 17
j_call: TRBJ2-7

cdr3_aa: ASSIYVAGWGYT
v_call: TRBV19
cdr3_length: 12
j_call: TRBJ1-2

cdr3_aa: ASSPGLMDEQY
v_call: TRBV6-2/TRBV6-3
cdr3_length: 11
j_call: TRBJ2-7

cdr3_aa: ASRVAGSSYNEQF
v_call: TRBV2
cdr3_length: 13
j_call: TRBJ2-1

cdr3_aa: ASSDRGLSGTEAF
v_call: TRBV2
cdr3_length: 13
j_call: TRBJ1-1

cdr3_aa: ASSQDSSYEQY
v_call: TRBV4-1
cdr3_length: 11
j_call: TRBJ2-7

cdr3_aa: ASSPQGQETQY
v_call: TRBV3-1/TRBV3-2
cdr3_length: 11
j_call: TRBJ2-5

cdr3_aa: ASSFLRGEQPQH
v_call: TRBV28
cdr3_length: 12
j_call: TRBJ1-5

cdr3_aa: ATSSGRRSGNTIY
v_call: TRBV15
cdr3_length: 13
j_call: TRBJ1-3

cdr3_aa: ASSPVVAGLLEETQY
v_call: TRBV18
cdr3_length: 15
j_call: TRBJ2-5

cdr3_aa: ATSSSPPDETEAF
v_call: TRBV15
cdr3_length: 13
j_call: TRBJ1-1

cdr3_aa: ASNSGRWETQY
v_call: TRBV19
cdr3_length: 11
j_call: TRBJ2-5

cdr3_aa: ASSEGGTEAF
v_call: TRBV6-4
cdr3_length: 10
j_call: TRBJ1-1